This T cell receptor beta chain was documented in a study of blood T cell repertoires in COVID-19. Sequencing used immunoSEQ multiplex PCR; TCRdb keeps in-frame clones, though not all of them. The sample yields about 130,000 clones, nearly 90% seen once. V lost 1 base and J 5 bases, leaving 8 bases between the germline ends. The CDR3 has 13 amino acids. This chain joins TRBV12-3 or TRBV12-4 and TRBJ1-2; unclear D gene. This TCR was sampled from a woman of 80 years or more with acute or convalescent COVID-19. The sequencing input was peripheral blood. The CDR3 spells CASSLVPQYGYTF. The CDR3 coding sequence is TGTGCCAGCAGTTTAGTGCCCCAGTATGGCTACACCTTC.